Sequencing of this TCR beta chain was carried out in a study of cytomegalovirus exposure and HLA in healthy donors. Concerning this clone itself: Its antigen is still unknown.

Germline V gives CDR1 MDHEN, CDR2 SYDVKM. The CDR3 length is 15 residues. With 5 bases clipped from V and 3 bases from J, the junction kept 4 bases outside the gene matches. Study-level findings and limits: In vitro work confirmed that a few CMV-associated chains recognize CMV antigens. Subsequent analysis of the 100 to 150 validation repertoires found a tendency for first-cohort TCR clusters to co-occur. The study listed under 200 cytomegalovirus-associated TCR beta chains.

The method was immunoSEQ multiplex PCR; TCRdb's version includes in-frame clones alone and lacks a portion of them. This table has about 260,000 clones, less than 95% appearing once. A roughly 120-subject validation cohort, separate from the roughly 670-subject first cohort, supplied the donors. The receptor's source is a woman under 40 in good health and CMV-seronegative. Sequenced: PBMCs. The chain employs TRBV28 and TRBJ2-1; 10 bases line up with TRBD2. The CDR3 DNA sequence: TGTGCCAGCAGTCGGACTAGCGGATTCTACAATGAGCAGTTCTTC. This translates into CASSRTSGFYNEQFF. The whole variable domain, filled in from reference TRBV28 and TRBJ2-1, reads DVKVTQSSRYLVKRTGEKVFLECVQDMDHENMFWYRQDPGLGLRLIYFSYDVKMKEKGDIPEGYSVSREKKERFSLILESASTNQTSMYLCASSRTSGFYNEQFFGPGTRLTVL.